This T cell receptor (beta chain) was captured in a study of shared clonotypes between healthy human individuals. All donors were healthy HIV-negative adults lacking recent acute infections or vaccinations. Trimming removed 3 bases at V and 3 bases at J, with 12 bases between. This CDR3 is built from 14 residues. Germline CDR1 is MNHNS and CDR2 is SASEGT. When replicate PCRs were run on sorted subsets, they used around 0.2 ug DNA, 30,000 to 35,000 T cell genomes. Using immunoSEQ multiplex PCR, the repertoire was profiled, and TCRdb retains in-frame clones only, with some absent. The sample consists of millions of clones, roughly 94% of them appearing once.

The clonotype originates from a man aged 18-30 years in good health. The genes are TRBV6-1 and TRBJ2-7; D is perhaps TRBD2 (6 bases). The sample comprised naive CD4+ T cells sorted from blood. Subset indicated: CD45RA+ positively selected. CDR3 bases: TGTGCCAGCAGTGAGGCGGGATTGGTCTACGAGCAGTACTTC. Amino acid sequence: CASSEAGLVYEQYF.